The sequence of this T cell receptor beta chain was determined in a study of OX40 agonist ivuxolimab in advanced cancers. Study background: The dose-escalation cohort was roughly 83% male, with a mean age of 60 years, ranging roughly 20 to 90. Three patients, one with hepatocellular carcinoma and two with cutaneous melanoma, responded partially.

The CDR3 loop spans 13 amino acids. The germline CDR1 and CDR2 sequences are SNHLY and FYNNEI. Trimming took off 10 bases at V and 2 bases at J, with 15 bases between the two ends. On this clone: Its antigen is undetermined.

Only in-frame clones appear in the TCRdb table, and some are missing; sequencing was by immunoSEQ multiplex PCR. In the table there are more than 65,000 clones, approximately 82% of which are singletons. Broader study findings: CD4+ and CD8+ blood T cells expanded clonally by week 6 at 0.1 to 3.0 mg/kg. Averaging showed that CD8+ T cells had more expanded clones than CD4+ did.

The chain carries TRBV2 and TRBJ2-7; no reliable D call. Sequences were derived from CD4+ or CD8+ T cells sorted from blood, sampled in a trial of the OX40 agonist ivuxolimab. The sequence came from an adult with an advanced solid tumor such as melanoma, head and neck, liver or kidney cancer. CDR3: CATTPDATYEQYF. The DNA for the CDR3 is TGTGCCACCACTCCGGACGCTACCTACGAGCAGTACTTC.